One sample yielded the 24 T cell receptor beta chains listed below, sequenced in a study of cytomegalovirus exposure and HLA in healthy donors. 13 Jbeta primers and 60 Vbeta primers were used for the PCR. Method: immunoSEQ multiplex PCR; TCRdb's copy keeps in-frame clones and lacks some. The sample lists 110,000 or so clones; about 77% were seen once. The sample consisted of PBMCs. The receptors were sampled from a woman aged 25-40 years in good health and CMV-seropositive.

The rearrangement uses TRBV7-9 and TRBJ1-1; D is unclear. CDR1 is SEHNR and CDR2 is FQNEAQ in the germline V gene (reference sequence). Trimming took 6 bases from V and 12 from J, leaving 17 bases between them. CDR3 length: 12 amino acids. The CDR3 coding sequence is TGTGCCAGCAGGTTATGGGAGGAAAATCCTTTCTTT. Amino acids: CASRLWEENPFF.

The chain has TRBV2 and TRBJ1-5, with TRBD1 matching over 7 bases. CDR1 is SNHLY and CDR2 is FYNNEI in the germline V gene. The CDR3 spans 16 residues. V was pared by 4 bases and J by 2 bases, with 8 bases of the junction left unmatched. The CDR3 DNA reads TGTGCCAGCAGTGCAACAGGGGTTTATGGCAATCAGCCCCAGCATTTT. It specifies CASSATGVYGNQPQHF.

The J gene is TRBJ2-5, the V gene TRBV6-6; D remains ambiguous. With 6 bases removed from V and 5 bases from J, the gap between germline ends came to 13 bases. Germline lookup yields CDR1 MNHNY and CDR2 SVGAGI (reference sequence). The CDR3 runs 13 residues. The CDR3 loop is CASRPGLAETQYF. The CDR3, as DNA: TGTGCCAGCAGACCCGGTCTTGCTGAGACCCAGTACTTC.

CDR3 sequence reads: CASSNDYGYTF. The CDR3 bases are TGTGCCAGCAGTAATGACTATGGCTACACCTTC. The chain recombines TRBV11-2 with TRBJ1-2; D call uncertain. Deletions cut 6 bases from V and 3 bases from J, with 5 bases between. Germline values: CDR1 SGHAT, CDR2 FQNNGV. The CDR3 length is 11 residues.

V and J are TRBV28 and TRBJ1-2; D is possibly TRBD1 (6 bases). Germline loops: CDR1 MDHEN, CDR2 SYDVKM. The CDR3 contains 14 residues. The V gene lost 5 bases and the J gene lost 7 bases, with 17 bases spanning the gap. The CDR3 nucleotides read TGTGCCAGCAGTACTCAAGGGGGTTCGGTTGGCTACACCTTC. It specifies CASSTQGGSVGYTF.

The V gene is TRBV7-3, the J gene TRBJ1-6, with 7 nucleotides matching TRBD1. The CDR3 extends over 15 amino acids. The trim removed 3 bases at V and 9 bases at J, leaving 8 bases unmatched. Germline CDR1 reads SGHTA; CDR2 reads FQGTGA. In nucleotides, the CDR3 is TGTGCCAGCAGCTTGAGAGGGGGCGCATCTTCACCCCTCCACTTT. Amino acids: CASSLRGGASSPLHF.

The sample holds a few counts of this clone. The gene calls are TRBV4-2 and TRBJ1-3; D perhaps matches TRBD1 (6 bases). The CDR3 extends over 16 amino acids. Trimming shortened V by 1 base and J by 0 bases, and 10 bases separated the two germline ends. CDR1 is LGHNA, CDR2 YNFKEQ, per germline. The CDR3 reads CASSQGTAISGNTIYF. The CDR3 nucleotides are TGTGCCAGCAGCCAAGGGACAGCTATCTCTGGAAACACCATATATTTT.

The chain joins TRBV7-9 to TRBJ1-6; no clear D. CDR1 is SEHNR, CDR2 FQNEAQ, per germline (reference sequence). The ends were cut back, 4 bases at V and 9 bases at J, with 7 bases in the middle. This CDR3 spans 12 amino acids. In DNA form, the CDR3 reads TGTGCCAGCAGCTCCCGGGTTTCACCCCTCCACTTT. This encodes CASSSRVSPLHF.

This sequence joins TRBV6-6 and TRBJ2-3; D is unresolved. This CDR3 comprises 12 residues. The V gene's germline CDR1 is MNHNY and CDR2 SVGAGI (reference sequence). V was trimmed by 6 bases and J by 6 bases, leaving 10 bases between them. CDR3 sequence reads: CASRKEADTQYF. The CDR3 DNA is TGTGCCAGCAGAAAAGAAGCTGATACGCAGTATTTT.

With regard to this clone: This sample also contains other DNA sequences that code for the same CDR3. The genes are TRBV6-1 and TRBJ1-6, with D possibly being TRBD1 (6 bases). Germline V gene sequence: CDR1 MNHNS, CDR2 SASEGT. The CDR3 sequence is 14 residues long. Between the trimmed V and J ends, which lost 11 bases and 5 bases, there was a span of 16 bases. In DNA form, the CDR3 reads TGTGCCGGACAACGGGACACCAATAATTCACCCCTCCACTTT. Translating gives CAGQRDTNNSPLHF.

J is TRBJ2-2 and V is TRBV5-6, with TRBD2 matching 8 bases. The CDR3 spans 16 residues. V shed 4 bases and J 4 bases; nucleotides not matched to a gene: 9. Germline assignment: CDR1 SGHDT and CDR2 YYEEEE. CDR3 sequence: CASSAGRRGATGELFF. The CDR3 DNA follows: TGTGCCAGCAGCGCCGGAAGGCGGGGGGCCACCGGGGAGCTGTTTTTT.

DNA of the CDR3: TGTGCCAGCGGTCCCGGCTACGAGCAGTACTTC. It specifies CASGPGYEQYF. The V gene is TRBV28, the J gene TRBJ2-7; D is ambiguous. V lost 8 bases and J lost 3, with 8 bases in between. The CDR3 contains 11 residues. Germline V gene sequence: CDR1 MDHEN, CDR2 SYDVKM.

The chain has TRBV6-1 and TRBJ1-1, with D perhaps TRBD1 (6 bases). This CDR3 is 13 amino acids long. V was pared by 10 bases and J by 0 bases, with 12 bases between. The germline V gene has CDR1 MNHNS and CDR2 SASEGT. The CDR3 loop is CATGQNMNTEAFF. DNA for the CDR3: TGTGCCACCGGACAGAACATGAACACTGAAGCTTTCTTT.

The chain couples TRBV29-1 to TRBJ2-5, with TRBD1 matching 11 bases. With the DNA end fitting TRBJ2-7 better, the J assignment may be wrong. The CDR3 is 18 amino acids. Per the germline V gene, CDR1 is SQVTM and CDR2 is ANQGSEA. The DNA for the CDR3 is TGCAGCGTTGCCGCCGGGACAGGGGGTGCCTGGGTGGCCTACGAGCAGTACTTC. Protein sequence: CSVAAGTGGAWVAYEQYF.

The chain employs TRBV10-3 and TRBJ2-1, with D hard to call. V was shortened by 6 bases and J by 6 bases, with 12 bases between the two germline ends. The CDR3 is 13 residues long. Germline CDR1 is ENHRY and CDR2 is SYGVKD. CDR3 nucleotide sequence: TGTGCCATCAGCGCACCTTCTAGCAATGAGCAGTTCTTC. This gives the protein CAISAPSSNEQFF.

This clone was recorded only once. The chain employs TRBV1 and TRBJ2-7; the D call of TRBD2 is as the table states it, not checked on the DNA. TRBV1 is a documented pseudogene. This CDR3 contains 15 residues. In DNA, the CDR3 is TGCACCAGCAGCCAAGGAGAGGGGAGGGACTACGAGCAGTACTTC. Translation: CTSSQGEGRDYEQYF.

The genes are TRBV6-1 and TRBJ2-7; 7 bases match TRBD1. CDR1 MNHNS and CDR2 SASEGT come from the germline V gene. The junction had 16 bases not matched to a gene; V was cut back by 0 bases and J by 2 bases. The CDR3 runs to 19 residues. CDR3 sequence: CASSEALPLSRDRAYEQYF. Here the CDR3 DNA reads TGTGCCAGCAGTGAAGCGCTTCCTTTATCTCGGGACAGAGCCTACGAGCAGTACTTC.

CDR3 nucleotide sequence: TGTGCCTGGAGTCTACTAGCGGGAGGTGGCTACGAGCAGTACTTC. Translation: CAWSLLAGGGYEQYF. The chain employs TRBV30 and TRBJ2-7, with 12 bases lining up with TRBD2. Germline loops: CDR1 GTSNPN, CDR2 SVGIG (reference sequence). The CDR3 sequence is 15 residues long. V lost 2 bases, J lost 3 bases, and 5 bases stayed unmatched.

This clone has more than one count but fewer than ten. This rearrangement joins TRBV7-3 to TRBJ1-4; 8 nucleotides align to TRBD1. The CDR3 covers 15 residues. In germline, CDR1 is SGHTA, CDR2 FQGTGA. Trimming cost V 6 bases and J 7 bases; bases outside gene matches: 10. The CDR3 region is CASSSTGAVGEKLFF. In DNA form, the CDR3 reads TGTGCCAGCAGTTCGACAGGGGCAGTCGGTGAAAAACTGTTTTTT.

The chain couples TRBV5-1 to TRBJ1-1, with 9 bases identical to TRBD1. The CDR3 consists of 12 residues. Germline V gene sequence: CDR1 SGHRS, CDR2 YFSETQ. Germline trimming cut 4 bases from V and 7 bases from J; bases unmatched to any gene: 2. The CDR3 DNA reads TGCGCCAGCAGCGCGGGACAGGGTGAAGCTTTCTTT. This encodes CASSAGQGEAFF.

Details on this clone: An end of the junction differs from the germline gene, which may be a read error. The gene calls are TRBV7-7 and TRBJ2-5; the match to TRBD2 covers 8 bases. The J call may be wrong; the DNA end is better matched by TRBJ2-7. This CDR3 region has 14 residues. CDR1 and CDR2 from the germline V gene are SSHAT and FNYEAQ (reference sequence). In nucleotides, the CDR3 is TGTGCTAGCAGCCCCGAGCGGGAGTCCTACGAGCAGTACTTC. Translated, it gives CASSPERESYEQYF.

The rearrangement links TRBV25-1 to TRBJ1-5; D is uncertain. Germline V gene data show CDR1 as MGHDK and CDR2 as SYGVNS. The V end was cut by 1 base, the J end by 5 bases, with 15 bases between. There are 16 residues in the CDR3. CDR3 residues: CASSESGGERYQPQHF. DNA for the CDR3: TGTGCCAGCAGTGAATCGGGTGGAGAGAGATATCAGCCCCAGCATTTT.

The chain combines TRBV6-6 with TRBJ2-1; 7 bases line up with TRBD1. The trim removed 7 bases at V and 9 bases at J, leaving 9 bases unmatched. This CDR3 has 13 residues. The germline V gene has CDR1 MNHNY and CDR2 SVGAGI (reference sequence). CDR3 sequence (DNA): TGTGCCAGCACCCAAGGGACAGTCGGTGAGCAGTTCTTC. This gives the protein CASTQGTVGEQFF.

The chain has TRBV6-6 and TRBJ2-7; 11 bases are shared with TRBD1. J lost 3 bases, V lost 7 bases, and 5 bases had no gene match. The germline V gene encodes CDR1 MNHNY and CDR2 SVGAGI (reference sequence). The CDR3 contains 14 residues. DNA for the CDR3: TGTGCCAGCACCGGGACAGGGGGGGACTACGAGCAGTACTTC. This encodes CASTGTGGDYEQYF.